Listed here are 28 T cell receptor beta chains from one sample, sequenced in a study of T cells after yellow fever vaccination. One entry per CDR3 protein results from TCRdb running MiXCR on the 5' RACE reads. The table records tens of thousands of distinct CDR3 sequences, around 6.9% of them present only once. The sequencing here drew on CD8+ T cells sorted from PBMCs, taken around 5 days after the first yellow fever vaccination. These receptors originate from a man aged 18 to 35 who received the YFV17D yellow fever vaccine.

This clonotype was observed a handful of times. The chain has TRBV7-9 and TRBJ2-5; D is uncertain. Germline CDR1 reads SEHNR; CDR2 reads FQNEAQ (reference sequence). The CDR3 covers 15 residues. Between the trimmed V and J ends, which lost 1 base and 1 base, there was a span of 10 bases. The CDR3 loop reads CASSLGIGSQETQYF. The CDR3 nucleotides read TGTGCCAGCAGCTTAGGCATAGGTAGCCAAGAGACCCAGTACTTC.

The chain uses TRBV4-3 and TRBJ2-2; no definite D call. The CDR3 consists of 13 residues. Germline CDR1 reads LGHNA; CDR2 reads YSLEER. Trimming took off 0 bases at V and 8 bases at J, with 7 bases between the two ends. The CDR3 nucleotides are TGCGCCAGCAGCCAAGAGACCGTGGGGGAGCTGTTTTTT. It is translated as CASSQETVGELFF.

This clonotype was seen ten or more times. The rearrangement joins TRBV25-1 to TRBJ2-2; no clear D gene. CDR1 and CDR2 from the germline V gene are MGHDK and SYGVNS. Trimming left V 3 bases short and J 5 bases short, with 13 bases between. This CDR3 has 15 amino acids. This CDR3 reads CASSELGLITGELFF. The DNA of the CDR3 is TGTGCCAGCAGTGAGTTAGGGTTAATAACCGGGGAGCTGTTTTTT.

This clonotype was recorded many times. This rearrangement joins TRBV28 to TRBJ2-7; TRBD1 matches at 7 bases. Germline V gives CDR1 MDHEN, CDR2 SYDVKM. The CDR3 covers 11 residues. The trim removed 9 bases at V and 4 bases at J, leaving 3 bases unmatched. The CDR3 is CASSTGYEQYV. Written as DNA, the CDR3 is TGTGCCAGTTCGACAGGGTACGAGCAGTACGTC.

There are many counts of this clonotype. The V gene is TRBV6-5, the J gene TRBJ1-4; D is possibly TRBD1 (5 bases). Looked up from germline, CDR1 is MNHEY and CDR2 is SVGAGI. The CDR3 spans 14 residues. Trimming cost V 2 bases and J 13 bases, with 17 bases left between them. Written as DNA, the CDR3 is TGTGCCAGCAGTTACACAGATACAGGCGGGGGACTGTTTTTT. Amino acid sequence: CASSYTDTGGGLFF.

This clonotype was counted a few times. The chain recombines TRBV7-9 with TRBJ1-5; D remains unclear. The CDR3 length is 14 residues. The V gene's germline CDR1 is SEHNR and CDR2 FQNEAQ (reference sequence). V gave up 3 bases and J gave up 7 bases, with 13 bases separating them. The CDR3 reads CASSFSGSQQPQHF. The CDR3 DNA reads as TGTGCCAGCAGCTTTAGTGGGAGTCAACAGCCCCAGCATTTT.

Many counts were recorded for this clonotype. The chain uses TRBV4-2 and TRBJ2-2, with D unclear. CDR1 is LGHNA, CDR2 YNFKEQ, per germline. The CDR3 totals 14 residues. V was shortened by 1 base and J by 9 bases, with 12 bases between the two germline ends. The CDR3 region has the DNA TGTGCCAGCAGCCAAGGAATAGATGCCCGGGAGCTGTTTTTT. It is translated as CASSQGIDARELFF.

This chain links TRBV20-1 with TRBJ1-5, with TRBD1 matching 10 bases. Germline CDR1 reads DFQATT; CDR2 reads SNEGSKA (reference sequence). CDR3 length: 13 amino acids. V was clipped by 6 bases and J by 5 bases; unmatched bases: 4. CDR3 sequence reads: CSALTGGDQPQHF. The DNA for the CDR3 is TGCAGTGCCCTGACAGGGGGCGATCAGCCCCAGCATTTT.

The CDR3 loop is CATGTRPYGEQFF. The CDR3 DNA follows: TGTGCCACCGGGACTAGACCATACGGTGAGCAGTTCTTC. V gene TRBV6-1 combines with J gene TRBJ2-1; the match to TRBD2 covers 8 bases. Per germline, CDR1 MNHNS and CDR2 SASEGT. V lost 10 bases and J lost 9; bases outside the gene matches: 11. The CDR3 is made up of 13 amino acids.

In its sample, this clonotype was seen a few times. The J gene is TRBJ2-3, the V gene TRBV7-9; 8 positions agree with TRBD1. CDR3 length: 16 residues. The germline CDR1 and CDR2 sequences are SEHNR and FQNEAQ (reference sequence). V lost 4 bases to trimming and J lost 1 base; unmatched junction nucleotides: 7. CDR3 amino acids: CASSSPRGHGTDTQYF. Written as DNA, the CDR3 is TGTGCCAGCAGCTCCCCCAGGGGGCACGGCACAGATACGCAGTATTTT.

J is TRBJ2-1 and V is TRBV20-1; D not resolved. This CDR3 is built from 11 residues. Germline V CDR1 and CDR2: DFQATT, SNEGSKA (reference sequence). Trimming took off 5 bases at V and 10 bases at J, with 12 bases between the two ends. CDR3 coding DNA: TGCAGTGCTGAAAGACGGATGGAGCAGTTCTTC. Protein sequence: CSAERRMEQFF.

The CDR3 DNA follows: TGTGCCAGCAGTTCGGAACAGGACGAGCAGTACTTC. It specifies CASSSEQDEQYF. This rearrangement joins TRBV12-3 or TRBV12-4 to TRBJ2-7; weak D call: TRBD1 (5 bases). Trimming pared 4 bases from V and 5 bases from J, leaving 9 bases between. This CDR3 is built from 12 residues.

The table lists this clonotype with many counts. Written as DNA, the CDR3 is TGCAGTGCTAGAGATCCACAGGGGGGCGAAAAACTGTTTTTT. Amino acids: CSARDPQGGEKLFF. The chain carries TRBV20-1 and TRBJ1-4, with 8 bases fitting TRBD1. The CDR3 contains 14 residues. CDR1 DFQATT and CDR2 SNEGSKA come from the germline V gene (reference sequence). V lost 0 bases to trimming and J lost 8 bases; unmatched junction nucleotides: 5.

This clonotype was seen only a few times. The V gene is TRBV6-2 or TRBV6-3, the J gene TRBJ2-2; 7 positions match TRBD2. Looked up from germline, CDR1 is MNHEY and CDR2 is SVGEGT. The CDR3 is made up of 17 amino acids. With V trimmed by 1 base and J by 2 bases, 7 bases remained unmatched. The CDR3 sequence is CASSYWDLADNTGELFF. The CDR3 nucleotides are TGTGCCAGCAGTTACTGGGACCTAGCGGATAACACCGGGGAGCTGTTTTTT.

This clonotype has a count of ten or more. This chain links TRBV6-4 with TRBJ2-2, with 10 bases lining up with TRBD2. V shed 4 bases, J shed 1 base, and the junction held 0 bases outside the gene matches. Germline V gene lookup returns CDR1 MRHNA and CDR2 SNTAGT. CDR3 length: 15 amino acids. The CDR3 reads CASSGLAGNTGELFF. The CDR3, as DNA: TGTGCCAGCAGTGGACTAGCGGGGAACACCGGGGAGCTGTTTTTT.

The chain couples TRBV20-1 to TRBJ2-1, with D perhaps TRBD1 or TRBD2 (5 bases each). This CDR3 contains 14 residues. Per germline, CDR1 DFQATT and CDR2 SNEGSKA (reference sequence). The germline V and J ends were trimmed by 8 bases and 9 bases, with 23 bases remaining between them. The CDR3 nucleotides read TGCAGTACGAGGGGTGGGTTAGGGGTAGGTGAGCAGTTCTTC. This encodes CSTRGGLGVGEQFF.

The chain carries TRBV6-2 or TRBV6-3 and TRBJ2-4; D is undetermined. V was pared by 3 bases and J by 0 bases, with 6 bases between. CDR1 is MNHEY and CDR2 is SVGEGT in the germline V gene. The CDR3 totals 14 residues. The chain's CDR3 is CASSYLPAKNIQYF. CDR3 DNA sequence: TGTGCCAGCAGTTATCTTCCAGCCAAAAACATTCAGTACTTC.

This clonotype was seen ten or more times. V usage is TRBV4-3 and J usage is TRBJ2-2, with D unresolved. The germline V and J ends were trimmed by 0 bases and 5 bases, with 10 bases remaining between them. Germline CDR1 LGHNA, CDR2 YSLEER. This CDR3 spans 15 amino acids. The CDR3 region is CASSQDRADTGELFF. CDR3 DNA sequence: TGCGCCAGCAGCCAAGATCGGGCGGATACCGGGGAGCTGTTTTTT.

In its sample, this clonotype was seen many times. The chain links TRBV29-1 to TRBJ1-5; D is ambiguous. Per germline, CDR1 SQVTM and CDR2 ANQGSEA. The CDR3 consists of 12 residues. Trimming stripped 5 bases from V and 6 bases from J, with 11 bases between. The CDR3 reads CSVSGEAQPQHF. CDR3 DNA sequence: TGCAGCGTTTCCGGAGAAGCTCAGCCCCAGCATTTT.

This clonotype showed up many times. The chain joins TRBV6-2 or TRBV6-3 to TRBJ2-2; no definite D call. This CDR3 comprises 14 residues. The V gene's germline CDR1 is MNHEY and CDR2 SVGEGT. Trimming removed 2 bases at V and 6 bases at J, with 10 bases between. CDR3 DNA: TGTGCCAGCAGTTACGAAGGTTCGGCCGGGGAGCTGTTTTTT. Translating gives CASSYEGSAGELFF.

This clonotype has a handful of counts. The chain recombines TRBV4-3 with TRBJ1-5; D is ambiguous. Trimming stripped 0 bases from V and 5 bases from J, with 11 bases between. Per the germline V gene, CDR1 is LGHNA and CDR2 is YSLEER. The CDR3 extends over 15 amino acids. The CDR3 here is CASSQDSASDQPQHF. Here the CDR3 DNA reads TGCGCCAGCAGCCAAGATTCGGCCAGTGATCAGCCCCAGCATTTT.

This clonotype has at least ten counts. The chain couples TRBV5-1 to TRBJ2-1; TRBD2 matches 10 bases. V lost 2 bases, J lost 9 bases, and 11 bases stayed unmatched. Germline V lookup: CDR1 SGHRS, CDR2 YFSETQ. CDR3 length equals 16 residues. This CDR3 reads CASSFTAGGLRSEQFF. The CDR3 nucleotides are TGCGCCAGCAGCTTCACAGCGGGGGGGCTTAGGAGTGAGCAGTTCTTC.

This chain connects TRBV7-2 to TRBJ1-5, with TRBD1 matching 8 bases. V shed 4 bases and J 4 bases; nucleotides not matched to a gene: 3. Germline assignment: CDR1 SGHTA and CDR2 FQGNSA. The CDR3 consists of 14 residues. The CDR3: CASSYTGGNQPQHF. Here the CDR3 DNA reads TGTGCCAGCAGCTATACAGGGGGAAATCAGCCCCAGCATTTT. Based on the CDR3 plus reference TRBV7-2 and TRBJ1-5, the full variable domain is GAGVSQSPSNKVTEKGKDVELRCDPISGHTALYWYRQSLGQGLEFLIYFQGNSAPDKSGLPSDRFSAERTGGSVSTLTIQRTQQEDSAVYLCASSYTGGNQPQHFGDGTRLSIL.

This clonotype was detected many times. V and J are TRBV3-1 and TRBJ2-5; possibly TRBD2 for D (5 bases). Germline lookup yields CDR1 LGHDT and CDR2 YNNKEL (reference sequence). Deletions cut 4 bases from V and 5 bases from J, with 14 bases between. The CDR3 is 14 amino acids. CDR3 in DNA: TGTGCCAGCAGCCCTCTAGCCCCCGTGGAGACCCAGTACTTC. Translated: CASSPLAPVETQYF.

This clonotype came up many times. The V and J genes are TRBV7-8 and TRBJ2-1; D uncertain. The CDR3 is 14 amino acids. The ends were cut back, 5 bases at V and 3 bases at J, with 11 bases in the middle. The V gene's germline CDR1 is SGHVS and CDR2 FQNEAQ. CDR3: CASSGELHYNEQFF. Written as DNA, the CDR3 is TGTGCCAGCAGCGGAGAGCTGCACTACAATGAGCAGTTCTTC. The full variable domain, its missing parts supplied by reference TRBV7-8 and TRBJ2-1, is GAGVSQSPRYKVAKRGQDVALRCDPISGHVSLFWYQQALGQGPEFLTYFQNEAQLDKSGLPSDRFFAERPEGSVSTLKIQRTQQEDSAVYLCASSGELHYNEQFFGPGTRLTVL.

This clonotype counts as medium-sized. V is TRBV4-1 and J is TRBJ2-1; 7 nucleotides line up with TRBD2. Germline values: CDR1 MGHRA, CDR2 YSYEKL. This CDR3 has 15 residues. V lost 1 base, J lost 0 bases, and 0 bases stayed unmatched. CDR3 sequence reads: CASSQAGGSYNEQFF. CDR3 bases: TGCGCCAGCAGCCAAGCGGGGGGCTCCTACAATGAGCAGTTCTTC.

J is TRBJ1-6 and V is TRBV19, with 9 nucleotides matching TRBD1. The V and J ends lost 3 bases and 10 bases, in that order; junction bases with no gene match: 7. Per germline, CDR1 LNHDA and CDR2 SQIVND (reference sequence). The CDR3 extends over 15 amino acids. This chain's CDR3 is CASSISGQGISPLHF. CDR3 bases: TGTGCCAGTAGTATTTCGGGACAGGGTATATCACCCCTCCACTTT.

This clonotype was seen at least ten times. V gene TRBV15 combines with J gene TRBJ2-7, with 7 bases that match TRBD1. V shed 1 base, J shed 1 base, and the junction held 4 bases outside the gene matches. Germline loops: CDR1 LNHNV, CDR2 YYDKDF (reference sequence). The CDR3 covers 15 residues. CDR3 loop: CATSRGQGFSYEQYF. CDR3 coding DNA: TGTGCCACCAGCAGAGGACAGGGTTTTTCCTACGAGCAGTACTTC.